This T cell receptor (beta chain) was sequenced in a study of cytomegalovirus exposure and HLA in healthy donors. V lost 5 bases to trimming and J lost 3 bases; unmatched junction nucleotides: 7. The germline V gene encodes CDR1 SGHVS and CDR2 FQNEAQ. The CDR3 has 15 residues. Remarks on this clone: Its target is not known.

Study-wide results and caveats: Reports described diagnosis of cytomegalovirus status by the classifier as highly specific and sensitive. Altogether, 164 TCR beta chains were recorded as cytomegalovirus-associated. Usually a TCR sequence was rare, but some public TCRs were found in many donors.

Profiled with immunoSEQ multiplex PCR; TCRdb holds only in-frame clones, not every one. This table holds some 120,000 clones, about 96% found once. Material: PBMCs. The chain uses TRBV7-8 and TRBJ2-5; 9 nucleotides agree with TRBD2. This TCR came from a man aged 18 to 35 in good health and CMV-seronegative. CDR3 residues: CASSTPTSGKETQYF. Written as DNA, the CDR3 is TGTGCCAGCAGCACCCCGACTAGCGGAAAAGAGACCCAGTACTTC.